This TCR beta chain was sequenced for a study of T cell responses to AZD1222 COVID-19 vaccine. Whole-study results and caveats: Dominant CD4 TCR responses targeted spike regions 160-218 and 743-854.

Remarks on this clone: Its cognate antigen is unknown.

Libraries were prepared by immunoSEQ multiplex PCR; TCRdb keeps only in-frame clonotypes and omits some of them. The sample yields around 150,000 clones, 85% to 90% seen once. Trimming removed 1 base from V and 3 bases from J, with 13 bases in between. CDR1 and CDR2 from the germline V gene are LGHNA and YSLEER. The CDR3 length is 16 residues. V and J are TRBV4-3 and TRBJ2-1; D ambiguous. The TCR originated in an adult who received the AZD1222 COVID-19 vaccine. The material sequenced was peripheral blood, taken 28 days after the second AZD1222 dose. The CDR3 DNA sequence: TGCGCCAGCAGCCAAGTAGCTAGTTTTTACTACAATGAGCAGTTCTTC. Its protein is CASSQVASFYYNEQFF.